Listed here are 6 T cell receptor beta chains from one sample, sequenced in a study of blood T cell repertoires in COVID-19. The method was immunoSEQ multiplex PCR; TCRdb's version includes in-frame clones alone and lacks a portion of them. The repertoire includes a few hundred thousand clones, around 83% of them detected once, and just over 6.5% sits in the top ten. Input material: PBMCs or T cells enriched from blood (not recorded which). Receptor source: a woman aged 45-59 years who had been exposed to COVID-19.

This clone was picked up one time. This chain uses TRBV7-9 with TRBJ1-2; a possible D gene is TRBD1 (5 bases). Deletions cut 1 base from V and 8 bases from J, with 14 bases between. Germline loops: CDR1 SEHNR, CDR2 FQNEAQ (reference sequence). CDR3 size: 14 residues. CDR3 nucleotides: TGTGCCAGCAGCTTAGTAGGCCCAGACAGCGGCTACACCTTC. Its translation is CASSLVGPDSGYTF.

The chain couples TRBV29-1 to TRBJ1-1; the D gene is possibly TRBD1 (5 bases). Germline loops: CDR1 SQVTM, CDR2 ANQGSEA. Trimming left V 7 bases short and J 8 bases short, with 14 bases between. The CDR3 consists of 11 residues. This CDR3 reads CSADSAGEAFF. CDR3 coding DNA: TGCAGCGCCGACTCGGCAGGGGAAGCTTTCTTT. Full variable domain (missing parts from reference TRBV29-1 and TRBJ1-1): SAVISQKPSRDICQRGTSLTIQCQVDSQVTMMFWYRQQPGQSLTLIATANQGSEATYESGFVIDKFPISRPNLTFSTLTVSNMSPEDSSIYLCSADSAGEAFFGQGTRLTVV.

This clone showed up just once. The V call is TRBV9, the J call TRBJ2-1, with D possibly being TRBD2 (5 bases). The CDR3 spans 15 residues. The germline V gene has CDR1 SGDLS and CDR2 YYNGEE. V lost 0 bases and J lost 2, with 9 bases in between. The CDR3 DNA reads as TGTGCCAGCAGCGTAGCTGGGAGCCCCTACAATGAGCAGTTCTTC. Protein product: CASSVAGSPYNEQFF.

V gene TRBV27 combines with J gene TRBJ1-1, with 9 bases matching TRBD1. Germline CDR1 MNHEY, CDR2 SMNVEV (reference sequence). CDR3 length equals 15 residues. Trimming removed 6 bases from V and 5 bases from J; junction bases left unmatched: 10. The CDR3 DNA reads TGTGCCAGCAGACCCGGACAGGGGAGGTCAACTGAAGCTTTCTTT. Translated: CASRPGQGRSTEAFF.

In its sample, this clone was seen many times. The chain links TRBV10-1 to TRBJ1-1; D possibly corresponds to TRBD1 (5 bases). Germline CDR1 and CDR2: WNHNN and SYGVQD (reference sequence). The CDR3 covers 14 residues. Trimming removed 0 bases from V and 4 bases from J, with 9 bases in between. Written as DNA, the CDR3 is TGCGCCAGCAGTGAGTCCGGCAGGGCCACTGAAGCTTTCTTT. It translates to CASSESGRATEAFF.

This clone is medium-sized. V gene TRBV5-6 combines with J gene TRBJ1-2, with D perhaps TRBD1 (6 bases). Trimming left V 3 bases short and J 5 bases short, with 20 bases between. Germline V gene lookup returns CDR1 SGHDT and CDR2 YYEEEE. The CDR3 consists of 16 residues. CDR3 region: CASSSGALRGRYGYTF. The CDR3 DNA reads TGTGCCAGCAGCTCTGGGGCCCTCAGGGGCCGGTATGGCTACACCTTC.